A single sample gave rise to the 30 T cell receptor beta chains below, sequenced in a study of Ad26.COV2.S vaccination and SARS-CoV-2 variants. Treatment reported: approximately 18 received Ad26.COV2.S at low or high dose, single or two shots; roughly five received placebo; per-sample allocation not given. Samples were taken on day 63 after the first vaccine or placebo injection. The protocol was immunoSEQ multiplex PCR, while the TCRdb copy is restricted to in-frame clones and leaves out a portion. The data contain over 250,000 clones, roughly 86% of them singletons. Specimen: peripheral blood, collected in a trial of Ad26.COV2.S vaccine versus placebo. These receptors came from a person aged 18-60 years who received the Ad26.COV2.S COVID-19 vaccine or a placebo.

The chain recombines TRBV10-3 with TRBJ1-1, with D possibly being TRBD1 (5 bases). V shed 10 bases and J shed 7 bases, with 13 bases lying between them. CDR3 length: 11 residues. The germline CDR1 and CDR2 sequences are ENHRY and SYGVKD. As DNA, the CDR3 is TGTGCCACCAGGGTGGGCAGTGAAGCTTTCTTT. As protein: CATRVGSEAFF.

The chain is built from TRBV4-1 and TRBJ2-1; possible D gene TRBD2, 7 bases. The CDR3 sequence is 15 residues long. Germline V CDR1 and CDR2: MGHRA, YSYEKL. Trimming removed 0 bases at V and 4 bases at J, with 10 bases between. CDR3 in amino acids: CASSQDRGAYNEQFF. The CDR3, as DNA: TGCGCCAGCAGCCAAGATCGGGGGGCGTACAATGAGCAGTTCTTC.

The chain is built from TRBV10-2 and TRBJ2-2, with 9 nucleotides matching TRBD2. The V and J ends lost 5 bases and 4 bases, in that order; junction bases with no gene match: 5. Per germline, CDR1 WSHSY and CDR2 SAAADI. CDR3 length equals 15 residues. The CDR3 here is CASSSAGGTTGELFF. In DNA form, the CDR3 reads TGCGCCAGCAGTTCAGCGGGAGGAACCACCGGGGAGCTGTTTTTT.

A single count supports this clone. CDR3 bases: TGTGCCAGCAGCTCGGGACTAGCGGGAGGGGAAGAGCAGTACTTC. It encodes CASSSGLAGGEEQYF. The chain carries TRBV6-5 and TRBJ2-7; 16 nucleotides agree with TRBD2. The CDR3 runs 15 residues. Germline V CDR1 and CDR2: MNHEY, SVGAGI. V was pared by 6 bases and J by 7 bases, with 6 bases of the junction left unmatched.

The chain has TRBV3-1 (or the pseudogene TRBV3-2) and TRBJ1-4, with 7 bases matching TRBD1. The trim removed 5 bases at V and 10 bases at J, leaving 13 bases unmatched. The CDR3 sequence is 15 residues long. Per germline, CDR1 LGHDT and CDR2 YNNKEL (reference sequence). CDR3 coding DNA: TGTGCCAGCAGCAACGCCCGGACAGGTGGAGGAAAACTGTTTTTT. Its translation is CASSNARTGGGKLFF.

With respect to this clone: Within the sample, other DNA sequences also encode this same CDR3. The CDR3 sequence is CASSFGGQGNTEAFF. The CDR3 nucleotides read TGCGCCAGCAGCTTCGGGGGGCAGGGGAACACTGAAGCTTTCTTT. The rearrangement links TRBV5-1 to TRBJ1-1; D perhaps matches TRBD1 (6 bases). This CDR3 region has 15 residues. V lost 2 bases, J lost 1 base, and 12 bases lay in between. The germline V gene encodes CDR1 SGHRS and CDR2 YFSETQ.

On this clone: This same CDR3 is encoded by further DNA sequences in the sample. The chain has TRBV12-3 or TRBV12-4 and TRBJ2-7; 7 bases are shared with TRBD1. This CDR3 is 13 amino acids long. V shed 5 bases, J shed 3 bases, and the junction held 4 bases outside the gene matches. For the CDR3, the DNA is TGTGCCAGCAGTCCGGGACAGCTCTACGAGCAGTACTTC. This translates into CASSPGQLYEQYF.

The V gene is TRBV7-2, the J gene TRBJ1-1; no clear D. CDR1 and CDR2 (germline): SGHTA, FQGNSA. The CDR3 is made up of 14 amino acids. The V end lost 2 bases, the J end lost 0 bases, and 7 bases lay between the germline ends. CDR3 in DNA: TGTGCCAGCAGCTTAAAGTTCATGAACACTGAAGCTTTCTTT. This codes for CASSLKFMNTEAFF.

The chain combines TRBV30 with TRBJ1-5; D uncertain. Trimming took 0 bases from V and 8 from J, leaving 14 bases between them. Germline CDR1 GTSNPN, CDR2 SVGIG (reference sequence). This CDR3 is built from 14 residues. CDR3 region: CAWSVQREVEPQHF. CDR3 nucleotides: TGTGCCTGGAGTGTACAGAGGGAAGTAGAGCCCCAGCATTTT. Full variable domain (remainder filled in from reference TRBV30 and TRBJ1-5): SQTIHQWPATLVQPVGSPLSLECTVEGTSNPNLYWYRQAAGRGLQLLFYSVGIGQISSEVPQNLSASRPQDRQFILSSKKLLLSDSGFYLCAWSVQREVEPQHFGDGTRLSIL.

The rearrangement joins TRBV3-1 (or the pseudogene TRBV3-2) to TRBJ1-4; D is unresolved. CDR1 and CDR2 from the germline V gene are LGHDT and YNNKEL (reference sequence). V was shortened by 4 bases and J by 4 bases, with 10 bases between the two germline ends. The CDR3 runs 14 residues. CDR3 protein: CASSRLGFNEKLFF. CDR3 coding DNA: TGTGCCAGCAGCCGTTTAGGATTTAATGAAAAACTGTTTTTT.

The genes are TRBV6-1 and TRBJ2-5; weak D call: TRBD1 (7 bases). The CDR3 loop spans 16 amino acids. The V gene's germline CDR1 is MNHNS and CDR2 SASEGT. Deletions cut 3 bases from V and 5 bases from J, with 19 bases between. This CDR3 reads CASSEGGQIRGETQYF. The CDR3 nucleotides are TGTGCCAGCAGTGAGGGGGGACAGATTAGAGGGGAGACCCAGTACTTC.

This clone has only one observation. This chain links TRBV6-5 with TRBJ2-1; D gene ambiguous. Germline values: CDR1 MNHEY, CDR2 SVGAGI. This CDR3 is built from 12 residues. Trimming took 7 bases from V and 9 from J, leaving 13 bases between them. The CDR3 sequence: CASTRESGEQFF. As DNA, the CDR3 is TGTGCCAGCACTAGGGAATCCGGTGAGCAGTTCTTC.

This rearrangement joins TRBV3-1 (or the pseudogene TRBV3-2) to TRBJ1-6; tentatively, D is TRBD1 (6 bases). The germline V gene encodes CDR1 LGHDT and CDR2 YNNKEL (reference sequence). Trimming took off 2 bases at V and 5 bases at J, with 10 bases between the two ends. The CDR3 covers 15 residues. CDR3 DNA sequence: TGTGCCAGCAGCCAATTGACAGGTGATAATTCACCCCTCCACTTT. This codes for CASSQLTGDNSPLHF.

The chain employs TRBV2 and TRBJ2-7; D not certain. Germline lookup yields CDR1 SNHLY and CDR2 FYNNEI. V was clipped by 7 bases and J by 1 base, with 26 bases between them. The CDR3 is 18 amino acids. CDR3 sequence (DNA): TGTGCCAGCACCCTCGACCCTGGATTAGCTCACGATTCCTACGAGCAGTACTTC. Its protein product is CASTLDPGLAHDSYEQYF.

This sequence joins TRBV11-2 and TRBJ1-1; no reliable D call. There are 13 residues in the CDR3. The germline V gene encodes CDR1 SGHAT and CDR2 FQNNGV. V was clipped by 4 bases and J by 6 bases, with 12 bases between them. The CDR3 DNA reads as TGTGCCAGCAGCTCATCCCAATTTTCTGAAGCTTTCTTT. The encoded protein is CASSSSQFSEAFF.

The chain has TRBV15 and TRBJ1-4; D remains ambiguous. The CDR3 is 12 residues long. The V gene's germline CDR1 is LNHNV and CDR2 YYDKDF (reference sequence). The V and J ends lost 2 bases and 7 bases respectively, with 5 bases between them. The CDR3 is CATSRPSEKLFF. DNA for the CDR3: TGTGCCACCAGCAGACCGAGTGAAAAACTGTTTTTT.

The V call is TRBV19, the J call TRBJ1-2; perhaps TRBD1 as D (6 bases). Looked up from germline, CDR1 is LNHDA and CDR2 is SQIVND (reference sequence). V lost 5 bases and J lost 5, with 12 bases in between. The CDR3 has 13 residues. In DNA, the CDR3 is TGTGCCAGTAGTCTCCTAACAGGGTATGGCTACACCTTC. Its protein product is CASSLLTGYGYTF.

The rearrangement uses TRBV5-1 and TRBJ2-1; the match to TRBD2 covers 7 bases. This CDR3 comprises 15 residues. The germline gives CDR1 SGHRS, CDR2 YFSETQ. The junction had 6 bases not matched to a gene; V was cut back by 0 bases and J by 6 bases. CDR3 coding DNA: TGCGCCAGCAGCTTGGCTCCGGGAGGCGTCAATGAGCAGTTCTTC. Translated: CASSLAPGGVNEQFF.

In this sample, this clone turned up once. In nucleotides, the CDR3 is TGTGCCAGTTCCGGGCAGCTTACCGGGGAGCTGTTTTTT. Translation gives CASSGQLTGELFF. This chain connects TRBV19 to TRBJ2-2; no clear D. Per germline, CDR1 LNHDA and CDR2 SQIVND (reference sequence). This CDR3 region has 13 residues. The ends were cut back, 8 bases at V and 5 bases at J, with 12 bases in the middle.

CDR3 amino acids: CASSARGANYGYTF. DNA of the CDR3: TGTGCCAGCAGCGCCAGGGGGGCTAACTATGGCTACACCTTC. The rearrangement links TRBV6-2 or TRBV6-3 to TRBJ1-2, with TRBD1 identical over 7 bases. The V gene's germline CDR1 is MNHEY and CDR2 SVGEGT. This CDR3 is 14 amino acids long. With 6 bases clipped from V and 0 bases from J, the junction kept 4 bases outside the gene matches.

The V gene is TRBV7-3, the J gene TRBJ2-3, with TRBD2 matching over 8 bases. Trimming took 6 bases from V and 1 from J; bases not matched to a gene: 6. Looked up from germline, CDR1 is SGHTA and CDR2 is FQGTGA. The length of the CDR3 is 15 residues. CDR3 region: CASRPTSARTDTQYF. The CDR3 nucleotides are TGTGCCAGCAGACCGACTAGCGCCCGCACAGATACGCAGTATTTT.

This clone was counted between two and nine times. The V gene is TRBV6-6, the J gene TRBJ1-6; tentatively, D is TRBD1 (6 bases). Germline-derived CDR1 and CDR2 are MNHNY and SVGAGI (reference sequence). Trimming stripped 4 bases from V and 7 bases from J, with 8 bases between. CDR3 length equals 13 residues. The CDR3 nucleotides read TGTGCCAGCAGTTGGACAGTAAATTCACCCCTCCACTTT. It translates to CASSWTVNSPLHF.

This clone was seen ten or more times. As DNA, the CDR3 is TGTGCCAGCCGATCCCAGGGAGGACTGTTTTTT. Translation gives CASRSQGGLFF. The rearrangement joins TRBV2 to TRBJ1-4; D is possibly TRBD1 (5 bases). Trimming stripped 8 bases from V and 13 bases from J, with 14 bases between. The CDR3 has 11 amino acids. Germline V gives CDR1 SNHLY, CDR2 FYNNEI.

The rearrangement joins TRBV10-2 to TRBJ2-1; 9 nucleotides match TRBD2. Germline CDR1 is WSHSY and CDR2 is SAAADI. The CDR3 covers 15 residues. V dropped 3 bases and J dropped 8; count of bases not matched to a gene: 8. The CDR3 DNA reads as TGCGCCAGCAGTGATACCGGGACTAGCAGAGATGAGCAGTTCTTC. This codes for CASSDTGTSRDEQFF.

This chain joins TRBV28 and TRBJ1-6, with D possibly being TRBD1 (5 bases). The CDR3 contains 14 residues. The germline gives CDR1 MDHEN, CDR2 SYDVKM. Trimming cost V 5 bases and J 4 bases, with 9 bases left between them. The CDR3 bases are TGTGCCAGCAGTCTGACAGAGTATAATTCACCCCTCCACTTT. Residues: CASSLTEYNSPLHF.

The V gene is TRBV4-2, the J gene TRBJ1-1, with 9 bases aligning to TRBD1. CDR1 and CDR2 (germline): LGHNA, YNFKEQ. Germline trimming cut 0 bases from V and 0 bases from J; bases unmatched to any gene: 11. The CDR3 totals 19 residues. The CDR3 DNA sequence: TGTGCCAGCAGCCAAGAAGCGGATGACAGGGGGGCAATGAACACTGAAGCTTTCTTT. Translation: CASSQEADDRGAMNTEAFF.

The chain's CDR3 is CASSLGVTTDTQYF. For the CDR3, the DNA is TGCGCCAGCAGCTTGGGGGTCACCACAGATACGCAGTATTTT. The chain links TRBV5-1 to TRBJ2-3; D is unresolved. The CDR3 length is 14 residues. Between the trimmed V and J ends, which lost 0 bases and 2 bases, there was a span of 7 bases. Germline CDR1 reads SGHRS; CDR2 reads YFSETQ.

The chain joins TRBV6-1 to TRBJ1-3, with unresolved D. The CDR3 has 14 residues. V lost 3 bases and J 0 bases, leaving 6 bases between the germline ends. The germline CDR1 and CDR2 sequences are MNHNS and SASEGT. The CDR3 DNA is TGTGCCAGCAGTGACGTCCTCTCTGGAAACACCATATATTTT. Translating gives CASSDVLSGNTIYF.

The genes are TRBV5-6 and TRBJ1-2; 9 bases are shared with TRBD1. The CDR3 covers 19 residues. Trimming at V came to 3 bases and at J to 1 base, leaving 16 bases not matched to a gene. Germline assignment: CDR1 SGHDT and CDR2 YYEEEE. The CDR3 bases are TGTGCCAGCAGCTGGGGTGATGGGACAGGGATTTTACTTAACTATGGCTACACCTTC. Its protein is CASSWGDGTGILLNYGYTF.

The chain uses TRBV6-5 and TRBJ2-1, with 9 positions matching TRBD2. Germline CDR1 reads MNHEY; CDR2 reads SVGAGI. V was clipped by 2 bases and J by 4 bases; unmatched bases: 3. The CDR3 spans 15 residues. The CDR3 bases are TGTGCCAGCAGTTACAAGGCGGGAGGGTACAATGAGCAGTTCTTC. It translates to CASSYKAGGYNEQFF.